A single sample gave rise to the 24 T cell receptor beta chains below, sequenced in a study of blood T cells in healthy people across ages. It was with a sample-barcoded 5' primer and a J-beta primer mix that a second PCR of roughly 7 to 11 cycles was run. TCRdb re-called the 5' RACE reads with MiXCR, one entry per CDR3 protein. The table includes roughly 1.5 million distinct CDR3 sequences, 42% detected once. Sequenced: blood. These receptors were taken from a woman younger than 30 in good health.

This clonotype was seen repeatedly, ten times or more. The gene calls are TRBV27 and TRBJ2-6; a weak D match, TRBD1 (5 bases). CDR3 size: 15 residues. V was shortened by 1 base and J by 2 bases, with 6 bases between the two germline ends. CDR1 is MNHEY and CDR2 is SMNVEV in the germline V gene (reference sequence). Written as DNA, the CDR3 is TGTGCCAGCAGTTTATTAGGGGCTGGGGCCAACGTCCTGACTTTC. Translation: CASSLLGAGANVLTF. The whole variable domain, remainder taken from reference TRBV27 and TRBJ2-6, is EAQVTQNPRYLITVTGKKLTVTCSQNMNHEYMSWYRQDPGLGLRQIYYSMNVEVTDKGDVPEGYKVSRKEKRNFPLILESPSPNQTSLYFCASSLLGAGANVLTFGAGSRLTVL.

The J gene is TRBJ1-3, the V gene TRBV7-2; TRBD1 might be the D (5 bases). The CDR3 length is 14 residues. V lost 5 bases, J lost 3 bases, and 11 bases lay in between. The germline V gene encodes CDR1 SGHTA and CDR2 FQGNSA. The CDR3 sequence is CASSPQTVGNTIYF. In DNA, the CDR3 is TGTGCCAGCAGCCCGCAGACAGTTGGAAACACCATATATTTT. The variable domain in full, completed from reference TRBV7-2 and TRBJ1-3, reads GAGVSQSPSNKVTEKGKDVELRCDPISGHTALYWYRQSLGQGLEFLIYFQGNSAPDKSGLPSDRFSAERTGGSVSTLTIQRTQQEDSAVYLCASSPQTVGNTIYFGEGSWLTVV.

The chain is built from TRBV13 and TRBJ2-7, with TRBD2 identical over 9 bases. V trimming: 6 bases; J trimming: 6 bases; junction bases outside the gene matches: 15. CDR3 length equals 16 residues. Germline V gene data show CDR1 as PRHDT and CDR2 as FYEKMQ (reference sequence). DNA for the CDR3: TGTGCCAGCAGACTAGGCGTAGGACTAGCGCGGGGCGAGCAGTACTTC. Protein: CASRLGVGLARGEQYF. Looking up the rest from reference TRBV13 and TRBJ2-7 gives the full variable domain: AAGVIQSPRHLIKEKRETATLKCYPIPRHDTVYWYQQGPGQDPQFLISFYEKMQSDKGSIPDRFSAQQFSDYHSELNMSSLELGDSALYFCASRLGVGLARGEQYFGPGTRLTVT.

About this clonotype itself: The germline gene is not matched at one end of the junction; a read error may be the cause. The V call is TRBV7-9, the J call TRBJ2-5, with D possibly TRBD2 on 5 matching bases. The J call may be incorrect, as the DNA end agrees better with TRBJ2-7. This CDR3 has 16 amino acids. Germline V gene lookup returns CDR1 SEHNR and CDR2 FQNEAQ (reference sequence). CDR3 bases: TGTGCCAGCAGCTTAGTCAGGACTTCGAGCTCCCACGAGCAGTACTTC. This translates into CASSLVRTSSSHEQYF.

The chain has TRBV4-1 and TRBJ2-1, with TRBD1 as a possible D gene (6 bases). The CDR3 contains 16 residues. Trimming removed 2 bases at V and 0 bases at J, with 11 bases between. Germline V CDR1 and CDR2: MGHRA, YSYEKL. In nucleotides, the CDR3 is TGCGCCAGCAGCCAAACCGACAGGAACTCCTACAATGAGCAGTTCTTC. This sequence encodes CASSQTDRNSYNEQFF.

The chain employs TRBV25-1 and TRBJ2-3; D assignment may be TRBD1 or TRBD2 (5 bases each). CDR1 and CDR2 (germline): MGHDK, SYGVNS. The CDR3 runs to 15 residues. Trimming removed 5 bases from V and 4 bases from J, with 16 bases in between. In DNA form, the CDR3 reads TGTGCCAGCAGTCACCGGGGCCTTAGGGCAGATACGCAGTATTTT. This sequence encodes CASSHRGLRADTQYF.

This clonotype was recorded many times. This may be a read error: a much more frequent sequence differs by one nucleotide. The J gene is TRBJ2-7, the V gene TRBV25-1, with TRBD2 matching 8 bases. Germline V CDR1 and CDR2: MGHDK, SYGVNS. The CDR3 runs 16 residues. Germline trimming cut 6 bases from V and 7 bases from J; bases unmatched to any gene: 17. CDR3 region: CASSGSGSRTYNEQYF. CDR3 bases: TGTGCCAGCAGCGGGAGCGGGAGTAGGACCTACAATGAGCAGTACTTC.

This clonotype was seen only a few times. The rearrangement uses TRBV14 and TRBJ2-1; possibly TRBD2 for D (6 bases). Germline values: CDR1 SGHDN, CDR2 FVKESK. V lost 2 bases and J lost 6, with 23 bases in between. This CDR3 contains 18 residues. In DNA form, the CDR3 reads TGTGCCAGCAGCCAACGGGCCGGAGGGTCCTCTAGCGCCAATGAGCAGTTCTTC. As protein: CASSQRAGGSSSANEQFF.

As regards this clonotype: At one boundary the junction diverges from the germline segment, which might be a read error. The V and J genes are TRBV7-7 and TRBJ2-5; 13 bases are shared with TRBD2. Germline V gene data show CDR1 as SSHAT and CDR2 as FNYEAQ (reference sequence). CDR3 size: 17 residues. This CDR3 is CASSSGLAGIWEETQYF. The CDR3 bases are TGTGCTAGCAGCTCGGGACTAGCGGGGATATGGGAAGAGACCCAGTACTTC.

The sample holds one count of this clonotype. The chain is built from TRBV20-1 and TRBJ2-7; 8 bases match TRBD2. The CDR3 spans 16 residues. Unmatched junction bases numbered 14, after V lost 0 bases and J lost 7 bases. Germline V gene sequence: CDR1 DFQATT, CDR2 SNEGSKA (reference sequence). CDR3 amino acids: CSARDGAGGSYNEQYF. The CDR3 DNA sequence: TGCAGTGCTAGAGATGGCGCGGGGGGCTCCTACAATGAGCAGTACTTC.

V and J are TRBV5-8 and TRBJ2-7; a possible D gene is TRBD2 (6 bases). V gave up 0 bases and J gave up 7 bases, with 17 bases separating them. CDR3 length equals 15 residues. Per the germline V gene, CDR1 is SGHTS and CDR2 is YDEGEE. CDR3 coding DNA: TGTGCCAGCAGCTTGGGGAGCGGGTTGGGTAATGAGCAGTACTTC. It specifies CASSLGSGLGNEQYF.

This clonotype turned up a few times. V is TRBV7-9 and J is TRBJ2-7; unclear D gene. The J call may be wrong; the DNA end is better matched by TRBJ2-5. The CDR3 is made up of 13 amino acids. CDR1 and CDR2 (germline): SEHNR, FQNEAQ (reference sequence). CDR3 DNA: TGTGCCAGCAGCTCTTTCACAGATGGGACCCAGTACTTC. It is translated as CASSSFTDGTQYF.

The J gene is TRBJ2-1, the V gene TRBV12-5; D not resolved. The V and J ends lost 0 bases and 0 bases respectively, with 9 bases between them. CDR3 length equals 16 residues. CDR1 LGHNT and CDR2 FRNRAP come from the germline V gene. The CDR3 loop reads CASGLVQGFSYNEQFF. In DNA, the CDR3 is TGTGCTAGTGGTTTGGTACAAGGGTTCTCCTACAATGAGCAGTTCTTC.

This clonotype was recorded a few times. The chain links TRBV28 to TRBJ1-2, with D unresolved. The V gene lost 6 bases and the J gene lost 2 bases, with 7 bases spanning the gap. The germline V gene encodes CDR1 MDHEN and CDR2 SYDVKM. CDR3 size: 12 residues. For the CDR3, the DNA is TGTGCCAGCAGCATGTACAACTATGGCTACACCTTC. Translation gives CASSMYNYGYTF.

The V gene is TRBV6-1, the J gene TRBJ2-5, with unresolved D. The DNA end lines up better with TRBJ2-7; the J call may be wrong. Germline V gene sequence: CDR1 MNHNS, CDR2 SASEGT. The CDR3 is 10 residues long. The CDR3 loop reads CASRENEQYF. DNA for the CDR3: TGTGCCAGCAGGGAAAACGAGCAGTACTTC.

V is TRBV20-1 and J is TRBJ2-7, with D possibly matching TRBD1 (5 bases). The germline gives CDR1 DFQATT, CDR2 SNEGSKA (reference sequence). V lost 0 bases to trimming and J lost 2 bases, with 11 bases between them. The CDR3 loop spans 14 amino acids. The CDR3 coding sequence is TGCAGTGCTAGAGATCTAGGGGCCACCTACGAGCAGTACTTC. Amino acid sequence: CSARDLGATYEQYF.

This clonotype has just a few counts. This rearrangement joins TRBV6-2 or TRBV6-3 to TRBJ1-1; tentative D call: TRBD1 (5 bases). V was clipped by 2 bases and J by 1 base, with 11 bases between them. There are 15 residues in the CDR3. CDR1 is MNHEY, CDR2 SVGEGT, per germline. The CDR3 bases are TGTGCCAGCAGTTACGGGGCCAGTAAGAACACTGAAGCTTTCTTT. Amino acids: CASSYGASKNTEAFF.

The chain has TRBV7-8 and TRBJ1-1; the D is unclear. This CDR3 is 13 amino acids long. Germline loops: CDR1 SGHVS, CDR2 FQNEAQ. V was cut by 1 base and J by 7 bases, with 10 bases left in between. CDR3 protein: CASSLEAAFEAFF. In nucleotides, the CDR3 is TGTGCCAGCAGCTTAGAGGCAGCCTTTGAAGCTTTCTTT.

J is TRBJ1-2 and V is TRBV5-1; D unclear. The CDR3 runs to 13 residues. V was cut by 0 bases and J by 8 bases, with 11 bases left in between. In germline, CDR1 is SGHRS, CDR2 YFSETQ. In DNA, the CDR3 is TGCGCCAGCAGCTTGGTAGGGCTTTCCGGCTACACCTTC. Its translation: CASSLVGLSGYTF.

This clonotype was seen a few times. The chain uses TRBV6-2 or TRBV6-3 and TRBJ2-5, with no clear D. The germline gives CDR1 MNHEY, CDR2 SVGEGT. Trimming left V 6 bases short and J 5 bases short, with 13 bases between. The CDR3 covers 13 residues. CDR3 loop: CASRTEEWETQYF. The DNA of the CDR3 is TGTGCCAGCAGAACCGAGGAGTGGGAGACCCAGTACTTC.

In regard to this clonotype: A much larger clone lies a single base off, so this may be a read error. V is TRBV6-5 and J is TRBJ2-3; 9 bases are a match to TRBD2. In germline, CDR1 is MNHEY, CDR2 SVGAGI. The J segment lost 5 bases and the V segment lost 3 bases, leaving 9 bases of the junction unmatched. The CDR3 is 16 residues long. This chain's CDR3 is CASSYAGGFGIDTQYF. The CDR3 DNA is TGTGCCAGCAGTTATGCGGGGGGGTTCGGCATAGATACGCAGTATTTT.

V gene TRBV12-3 or TRBV12-4 combines with J gene TRBJ2-2; D gene unclear. CDR3 length: 16 residues. Between the trimmed V and J ends, which lost 5 bases and 6 bases, there was a span of 19 bases. In DNA, the CDR3 is TGTGCCAGCAGTCCTCTCTCGACCGGGCGGCCCGGGGAGCTGTTTTTT. It is translated as CASSPLSTGRPGELFF.

V and J are TRBV7-2 and TRBJ2-5; 10 positions agree with TRBD2. The end of the DNA is better explained by TRBJ2-7, so the J call may be wrong. Germline V gene lookup returns CDR1 SGHTA and CDR2 FQGNSA. The CDR3 spans 16 residues. CDR3 DNA: TGTGCCAGCAGCTCCCCTAGCGGGGGTTCCCGCTACGAGCAGTACTTC. Translating gives CASSSPSGGSRYEQYF.

This clonotype was seen a few times. The gene calls are TRBV20-1 and TRBJ2-1; perhaps TRBD2 as D (5 bases). The CDR3 is 13 amino acids. V lost 2 bases to trimming and J lost 7 bases, with 12 bases between them. Germline CDR1 reads DFQATT; CDR2 reads SNEGSKA (reference sequence). The chain's CDR3 is CSARLDLLNEQFF. DNA for the CDR3: TGCAGTGCTAGATTGGACTTGCTGAATGAGCAGTTCTTC.